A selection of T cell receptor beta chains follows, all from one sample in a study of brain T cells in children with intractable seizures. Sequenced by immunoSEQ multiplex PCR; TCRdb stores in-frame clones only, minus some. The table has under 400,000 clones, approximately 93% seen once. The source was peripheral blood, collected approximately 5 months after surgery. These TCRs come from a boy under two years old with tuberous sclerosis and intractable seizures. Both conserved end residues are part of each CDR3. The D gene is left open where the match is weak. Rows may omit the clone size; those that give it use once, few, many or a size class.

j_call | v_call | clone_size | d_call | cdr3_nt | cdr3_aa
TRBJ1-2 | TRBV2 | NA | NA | TGTGCCAGCAGTGAGTTCTCCTTCAGGGTATCCTATGGCTACACCTTC | CASSEFSFRVSYGYTF
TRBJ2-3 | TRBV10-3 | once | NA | TGTGCCATCAGTGAGGGAAGCGCAGATACGCAGTATTTT | CAISEGSADTQYF
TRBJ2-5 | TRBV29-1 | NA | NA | TGCAGCGTTGAGTTCCCGCCGGAGCAAGAGACCCAGTACTTC | CSVEFPPEQETQYF
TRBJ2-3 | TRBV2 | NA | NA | TGTGCCAGCAGCTACAGATTACTAGAGGCGGGCACAGATACGCAGTATTTT | CASSYRLLEAGTDTQYF
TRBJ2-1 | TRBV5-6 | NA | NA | TGTGCCAGCAGCTGGACCGTGGGGAATGAGCAGTTCTTC | CASSWTVGNEQFF
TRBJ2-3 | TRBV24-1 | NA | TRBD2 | TGTGCCACCAGTGACGATATTAGCGGGAGAGGCCCAGATACGCAGTATTTT | CATSDDISGRGPDTQYF
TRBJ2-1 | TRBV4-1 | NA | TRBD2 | TGCGCCAGCAGCCAAGTCTGGGACTATAACAATGAGCAGTTCTTC | CASSQVWDYNNEQFF
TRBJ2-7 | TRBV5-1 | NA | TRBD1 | TGCGCCAGCAGCTTGGTTACCGGGACAGGGGTCGCGCGGATCCCCTACGAGCAGTACTTC | CASSLVTGTGVARIPYEQYF
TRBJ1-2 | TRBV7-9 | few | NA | TGTGCCAGCAGCCCTGGCAGGGGTAACTATGGCTACACCTTC | CASSPGRGNYGYTF
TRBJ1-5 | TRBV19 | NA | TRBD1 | TGTGCCAGTAGTAGGGACCAGGGGGCAAATCAGCCCCAGCATTTT | CASSRDQGANQPQHF
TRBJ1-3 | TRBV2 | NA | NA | TGTGCCAGCAAAGAAGGCAGCTCTGGAAACACCATATATTTT | CASKEGSSGNTIYF
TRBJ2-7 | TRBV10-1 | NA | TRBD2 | TGCGCCAGCACCCCGGGACTAGCGGGGAAAGAAGAGCAGTACTTC | CASTPGLAGKEEQYF
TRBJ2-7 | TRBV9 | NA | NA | TGTGCCAGCAGCGACACCTACGAGCAGTACTTC | CASSDTYEQYF
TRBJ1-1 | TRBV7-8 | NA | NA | TGTGCCAGCAGCTTTCGAGTGAACACTGAAGCTTTCTTT | CASSFRVNTEAFF
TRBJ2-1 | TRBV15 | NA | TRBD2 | TGTGCCACCAGCAGAGGCCCGGATCTCATAGCGGGGATGCATGAGCAGTTCTTC | CATSRGPDLIAGMHEQFF
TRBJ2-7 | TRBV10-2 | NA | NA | TGCGCCAGCAGTGACGGGAGCTCCTACGAGCAGTACTTC | CASSDGSSYEQYF
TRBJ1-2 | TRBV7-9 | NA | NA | TGTGCCAGCAGCTTAGGAGGGGCGGGCGGCTACACCTTC | CASSLGGAGGYTF
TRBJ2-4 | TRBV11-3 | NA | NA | TGTGCCAGCAGCTTAGCTGGGGGTAGCCGCTCTCGAAAACAAAACATTCAGTACTTC | CASSLAGGSRSRKQNIQYF
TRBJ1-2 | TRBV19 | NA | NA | TGTGCCAGTAGTATGGGCCGGCCGTATGGCTACACCTTC | CASSMGRPYGYTF
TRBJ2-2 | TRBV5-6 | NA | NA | TGTGCCAGCAGCTCTGGCGGGGAGCTGTTTTTT | CASSSGGELFF
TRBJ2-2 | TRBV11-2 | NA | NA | TGTGCCAGCAGCTGGGGGGCTGTCACCGGGGAGCTGTTTTTT | CASSWGAVTGELFF
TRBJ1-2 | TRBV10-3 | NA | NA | TGTGCCATCACCGGAGGGGTGTCCAACTATGGCTACACCTTC | CAITGGVSNYGYTF